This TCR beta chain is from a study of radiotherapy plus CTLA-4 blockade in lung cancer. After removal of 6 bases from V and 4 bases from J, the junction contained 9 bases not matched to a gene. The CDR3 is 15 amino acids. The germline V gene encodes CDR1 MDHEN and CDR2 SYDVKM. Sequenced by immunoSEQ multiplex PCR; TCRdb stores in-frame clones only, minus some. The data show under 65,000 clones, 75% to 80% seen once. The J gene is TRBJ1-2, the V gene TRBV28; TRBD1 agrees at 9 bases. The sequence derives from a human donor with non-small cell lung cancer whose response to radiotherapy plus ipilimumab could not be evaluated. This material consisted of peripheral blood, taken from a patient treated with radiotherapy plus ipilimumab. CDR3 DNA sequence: TGTGCCAGCAGACCACGGGACAGGGAAGGCTATGGCTACACCTTC. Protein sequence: CASRPRDREGYGYTF.